A selection of T cell receptor beta chains follows, all from one sample in a study of blood T cell repertoires in COVID-19. Clones were sequenced by immunoSEQ multiplex PCR, and TCRdb holds only the in-frame ones, with some missing. The sample holds some 66,000 clones, approximately 90% seen once. Material: peripheral blood. The receptors were sampled from a human donor in a cohort sampled during active COVID-19. Both conserved end residues are part of each CDR3. D genes are given only for firm matches. Size is stated for part of the rows, as once, few or many counts, or as a class when the clone is expanded.

>TRBD1|TRBV24-1|-|TRBJ2-2|15
TGTGCCACCAGTGCCGGGGACAGCAACACCGGGGAGCTGTTTTTT
CATSAGDSNTGELFF
>-|TRBV18|-|TRBJ1-1|17
TGTGCCAGCTCACCGTCCGGGGTTGGAGGGACGAACACTGAAGCTTTCTTT
CASSPSGVGGTNTEAFF
>TRBD1|TRBV24-1|once|TRBJ2-2|14
TGTGCCACCAGTGACAGGGGGCCAACCGGGGAGCTGTTTTTT
CATSDRGPTGELFF
>TRBD1|TRBV19|-|TRBJ1-3|17
TGTGCCAGTATCTCGAACCGGGACAGGGACTCTGGAAACACCATATATTTT
CASISNRDRDSGNTIYF
>-|TRBV6-2/TRBV6-3|-|TRBJ1-1|13
TGTGCCAGCAGTTACCAACAAAACACTGAAGCTTTCTTT
CASSYQQNTEAFF
>TRBD1|TRBV27|-|TRBJ1-2|17
TGTGCCAGCAGGGACGGGACAGTTAGCCCAATCCCCCGGGGCTACACCTTC
CASRDGTVSPIPRGYTF
>TRBD1|TRBV6-5|-|TRBJ1-4|15
TGTGCCAGCAGCCGGGACAGTGCAACTAATGAAAAACTGTTTTTT
CASSRDSATNEKLFF
>-|TRBV9|-|TRBJ2-3|15
TGTGCCAGCAGCGTAGGGGGCCTTGCGTCGGATACGCAGTATTTT
CASSVGGLASDTQYF
>TRBD2|TRBV7-7|once|TRBJ2-3|16
TGTGCTAGCAGCTCGGGACTAGCGGGGGTGGGAGATACGCAGTATTTT
CASSSGLAGVGDTQYF
>-|TRBV6-5|-|TRBJ2-7|13
TGTGCCAGCATCTGGACAGACTCCTACGAGCAGTACTTC
CASIWTDSYEQYF
>-|TRBV12-3/TRBV12-4|-|TRBJ1-4|13
TGTGCCAGCACCCTGGGAGTTCTCGAAAAACTGTTTTTT
CASTLGVLEKLFF
>-|TRBV30|-|TRBJ2-3|14
TGTGCCTGGAGTTATGGGGAGGGCACAGATACGCAGTATTTT
CAWSYGEGTDTQYF
>TRBD1|TRBV30|-|TRBJ1-1|15
TGTGCCTGGAGTGTGGGTGGGACAGTGAACACTGAAGCTTTCTTT
CAWSVGGTVNTEAFF
>-|TRBV7-7|-|TRBJ2-5|15
TGTGCTAGCAGCACCGAGGGAGGCCCGCAAGAGACCCAGTACTTC
CASSTEGGPQETQYF
>TRBD2|TRBV18|-|TRBJ2-1|17
TGTGCCAGCTCACCAATGACTAGCGGAGGGGGTGCCAATGAGCAGTTCTTC
CASSPMTSGGGANEQFF
>-|TRBV4-2|-|TRBJ2-7|15
TGTGCCAGCAGCCAAGCAGGGGGGCGTTCCTACGAGCAGTACTTC
CASSQAGGRSYEQYF
>-|TRBV10-1|few|TRBJ1-6|13
TGCGCCAGCAGTACCGACAGTAATTCACCCCTCCACTTT
CASSTDSNSPLHF
>-|TRBV19|few|TRBJ2-2|15
TGTGCCAGTATACCCCTGGGACACTTCACCGGGGAGCTGTTTTTT
CASIPLGHFTGELFF
>TRBD1|TRBV5-1|-|TRBJ2-5|15
TGCGCCAGCAGCGTGCGGACAGGGGGCGAAGAGACCCAGTACTTC
CASSVRTGGEETQYF
>-|TRBV15|-|TRBJ1-4|16
TGTGCCACCAGCAGTGTGCGCGGGGGCTTGAATGAAAAACTGTTTTTT
CATSSVRGGLNEKLFF
>-|TRBV7-8|-|TRBJ2-2|16
TGTGCCAGCAGCCAAGACTTACTAGCGAACACCGGGGAGCTGTTTTTT
CASSQDLLANTGELFF
>-|TRBV15|-|TRBJ1-3|15
TGTGCCACCAGCAGAGAACAGGGCAGTGGAAACACCATATATTTT
CATSREQGSGNTIYF
>TRBD1|TRBV5-4|-|TRBJ1-1|14
TGTGCCAGCAGCTGGCAGGACAGGGGCACTGAAGCTTTCTTT
CASSWQDRGTEAFF
>-|TRBV6-2/TRBV6-3|-|TRBJ2-5|12
TGTGCCAGCAGTGTTACACAAGAGACCCAGTACTTC
CASSVTQETQYF
>TRBD2|TRBV9|-|TRBJ2-7|16
TGTGCCAGCAGCGCACAAAGCGGGAGCCATTCCTACGAGCAGTACTTC
CASSAQSGSHSYEQYF
>-|TRBV6-2/TRBV6-3|once|TRBJ2-2|16
TGTGCCAGCAGCCCCCAGGGTAAGGGGAACACCGGGGAGCTGTTTTTT
CASSPQGKGNTGELFF
>-|TRBV12-3/TRBV12-4|-|TRBJ1-2|12
TGTGCCAGCACCCGCCGGGGCTATGGCTACACCTTC
CASTRRGYGYTF
>TRBD1|TRBV18|-|TRBJ1-2|12
TGTGCCAGCTCACCCCAAGACAGGGTGTACACCTTC
CASSPQDRVYTF
>-|TRBV9|-|TRBJ2-3|14
TGTGCCAGCAGCGTGTGGGGGCAGGGAGATACGCAGTATTTT
CASSVWGQGDTQYF
>TRBD2|TRBV15|-|TRBJ2-7|16
TGTGCCACCAGCAGAGGTGGCGCTAGCGGGGCCTACGAGCAGTACTTC
CATSRGGASGAYEQYF
>-|TRBV20-1|-|TRBJ2-2|14
TGCAGTGCTAGTAGCAGGGGGAACACCGGGGAGCTGTTTTTT
CSASSRGNTGELFF
>-|TRBV19|-|TRBJ1-1|12
TGTGCCAGTTACGGGGTAAACACTGAAGCTTTCTTT
CASYGVNTEAFF
>TRBD1|TRBV18|-|TRBJ1-2|16
TGTGCCAGCTCACCAACAGGACAGGGTGTTGGCTATGGCTACACCTTC
CASSPTGQGVGYGYTF
>-|TRBV18|-|TRBJ2-3|14
TGTGCCAGCTCACCGCCAGATGGCACAGATACGCAGTATTTT
CASSPPDGTDTQYF
>TRBD2|TRBV5-1|-|TRBJ2-7|14
TGCGCCAGCAGCTTCGGACTAGCGGTCTACGAGCAGTACTTC
CASSFGLAVYEQYF
>TRBD1|TRBV5-4|-|TRBJ1-4|15
TGTGCCAGCAGCTTCCGGGCAGGGGGCAGTGAAAAACTGTTTTTT
CASSFRAGGSEKLFF
>-|TRBV6-4|few|TRBJ2-2|9
TGCGACGGGACCGGGGAGCTGTTTTTT
CDGTGELFF
>TRBD2|TRBV2|-|TRBJ2-7|17
TGTGCCAGCATCGGGCCAGCGGGGAGGGCTAATATATACGAGCAGTACTTC
CASIGPAGRANIYEQYF
>-|TRBV6-2/TRBV6-3|-|TRBJ2-2|15
TGTGCCAGCAGCCTGAGACAGAGGAACACCGGGGAGCTGTTTTTT
CASSLRQRNTGELFF
>TRBD2|TRBV7-8|-|TRBJ2-6|18
TGTGCCAGCAGCTGGGGGACTAGCGGGGCTGCAGGGGCCAACGTCCTGACTTTC
CASSWGTSGAAGANVLTF
>-|TRBV14|-|TRBJ2-5|15
TGTGCCAGCAGCCCCCTCCGTGGGCAGGTGGAGACCCAGTACTTC
CASSPLRGQVETQYF
>TRBD1|TRBV11-3|-|TRBJ2-5|15
TGTGCCAGCGTACAGGGGGGTTATGCTCAAGAGACCCAGTACTTC
CASVQGGYAQETQYF